This note documents a single T cell receptor beta chain sequence. Germline V gene lookup returns CDR1 SGHRS and CDR2 YFSETQ. Unmatched junction bases numbered 2, after V lost 0 bases and J lost 3 bases. CDR3 length: 14 amino acids. The data derive from a study of technical replicates of blood from a handful of donors. Assay used: immunoSEQ multiplex PCR; TCRdb lists only in-frame clones, some missing. Among some 74,000 clones listed, 80% to 95% were seen once. This receptor was taken from a human donor in good health. The sample taken for sequencing was T cells isolated from PBMCs. This rearrangement joins TRBV5-1 to TRBJ2-7; 8 bases fit TRBD1. In DNA form, the CDR3 reads TGCGCCAGCAGCTTGGGGACAGGGAACTACGAGCAGTACTTC. Protein product: CASSLGTGNYEQYF.